What follows is one T cell receptor beta chain and its context. The entry originates in a study of blood T cell repertoires in COVID-19. Trimming took 3 bases from V and 0 from J; bases not matched to a gene: 7. Germline values: CDR1 GTSNPN, CDR2 SVGIG (reference sequence). This CDR3 has 15 residues. Generated by immunoSEQ multiplex PCR, the TCRdb table keeps only in-frame clones and is missing some. Counted here are around 130,000 clones, about four fifths occurring once; the ten biggest clones make up 8% to 10%. The V call is TRBV30, the J call TRBJ1-2; 7 bases match TRBD1. Material for sequencing was peripheral blood. This receptor was identified in a man aged 35-49 years with active or convalescent COVID-19. The CDR3 loop is CAWRNRGLANYGYTF. As DNA, the CDR3 is TGTGCCTGGAGGAACAGGGGATTAGCTAACTATGGCTACACCTTC.